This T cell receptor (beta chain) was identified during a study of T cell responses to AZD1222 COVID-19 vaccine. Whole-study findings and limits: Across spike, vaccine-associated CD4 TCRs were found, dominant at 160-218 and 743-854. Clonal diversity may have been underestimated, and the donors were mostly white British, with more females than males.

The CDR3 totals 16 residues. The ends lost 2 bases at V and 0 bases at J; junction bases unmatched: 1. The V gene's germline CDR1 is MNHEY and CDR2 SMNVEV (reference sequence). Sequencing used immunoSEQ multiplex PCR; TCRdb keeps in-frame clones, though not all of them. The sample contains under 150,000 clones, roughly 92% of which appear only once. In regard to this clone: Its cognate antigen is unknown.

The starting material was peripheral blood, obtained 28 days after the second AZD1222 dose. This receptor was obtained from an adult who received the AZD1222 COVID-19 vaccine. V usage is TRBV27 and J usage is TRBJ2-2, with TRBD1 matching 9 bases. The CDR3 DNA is TGTGCCAGCAGTTTAGACAGGGGGGCGAACACCGGGGAGCTGTTTTTT. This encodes CASSLDRGANTGELFF.